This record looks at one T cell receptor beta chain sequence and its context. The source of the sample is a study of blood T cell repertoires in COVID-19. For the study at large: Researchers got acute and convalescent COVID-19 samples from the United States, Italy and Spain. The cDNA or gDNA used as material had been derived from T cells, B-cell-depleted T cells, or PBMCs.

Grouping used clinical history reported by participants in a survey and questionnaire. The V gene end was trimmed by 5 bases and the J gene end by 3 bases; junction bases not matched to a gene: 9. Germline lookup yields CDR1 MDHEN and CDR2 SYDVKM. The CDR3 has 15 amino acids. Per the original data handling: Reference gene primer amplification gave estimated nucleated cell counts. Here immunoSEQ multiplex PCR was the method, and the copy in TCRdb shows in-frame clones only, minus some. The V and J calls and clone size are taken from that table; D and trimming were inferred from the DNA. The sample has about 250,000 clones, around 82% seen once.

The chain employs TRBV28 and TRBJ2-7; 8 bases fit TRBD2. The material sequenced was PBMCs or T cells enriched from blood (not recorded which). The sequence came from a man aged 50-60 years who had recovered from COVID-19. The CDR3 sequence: CASSPGGALDYEQYF. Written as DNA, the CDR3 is TGTGCCAGCAGTCCGGGGGGGGCGCTGGACTACGAGCAGTACTTC. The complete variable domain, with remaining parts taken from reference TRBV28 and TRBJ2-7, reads DVKVTQSSRYLVKRTGEKVFLECVQDMDHENMFWYRQDPGLGLRLIYFSYDVKMKEKGDIPEGYSVSREKKERFSLILESASTNQTSMYLCASSPGGALDYEQYFGPGTRLTVT.